This T cell receptor beta chain emerged from a study of blood T cell repertoires in COVID-19 (TCRdb year 2020). Study-level background: Samples from collaborators originated in the United States, Italy and Spain and spanned both the acute and convalescent phases of COVID-19. Deeply sampled blood TCRbeta repertoires from subjects exposed to, actively infected with, or recovered from COVID-19 were included in the dataset. The repertoires were released in a freely available public database intended as a resource for research on the immune response to SARS-CoV-2. The samples were drawn from the first 160 participants of the ongoing ImmuneRACE study and from 1,254 subjects provided by 6 global collaborators. The prospective study material was composed of cDNA or gDNA derived from T cells, B-cell-depleted T cells, or PBMCs. Where available, HLA class I and class II types were taken from metadata supplied by the sample provider and were not determined by assay-based typing. A de-identified subject ID, COVID-19 status, age in years and sex were almost always included in the sample metadata. The full study reports these points: The quantity of clinical and demographic metadata differed by source and by participant and was supplied without curation.

According to the germline V gene, CDR1 reads SGHRS and CDR2 reads YFSETQ. Trimming takes 4 bases off V and 6 bases off J; junction bases not matched to a gene: 8. Its CDR3 holds 14 amino acids, cysteine through phenylalanine. Kept here is only the CDR3 DNA, which spans 42 bases and is read in frame from base 1. At one collaborating source in Seattle, patients were enrolled during active infection and were followed longitudinally through the course of disease. Each collaborating institution followed its own protocols to collect whole blood in K2EDTA tubes. For TCRbeta analysis, collaborators shipped samples as frozen whole blood, isolated PBMCs, or DNA extracted from either of those sample types. This clone has a single count. What antigen it recognizes has not been identified. Per-base quality was not reported, and no clone a single base away is much larger than it. The immunoSEQ Assay, a bias-controlled multiplex PCR, was used to amplify TCRbeta CDR3 regions from genomic DNA. Per the source publication's procedure: Within the assay, amplification of reference gene primers was used to estimate how many nucleated cells each sample contained. To quantify the absolute abundance of each unique TCRbeta CDR3 rearrangement, sequence reads were collapsed and filtered. Productive Simpson clonality was computed per sample as the square root of Simpson's diversity index over productive rearrangements. The clones in this table, taken by TCRdb from immuneACCESS, are in-frame only. Not every clone is retained; where verified, under half of the shortfall comes from an unresolved V gene, and the cause of the rest is unknown. V and J calls and clone size are given by that table; D and trimming were obtained from the DNA. The sample table holds some 290,000 clones, of which roughly 89% were seen once. The ten largest account for around 0.98% of the sample.

Here the chain combines TRBV5-1 and TRBJ1-2, with 8 junctional bases fitting TRBD1. Specimen: peripheral blood. The receptor was isolated from a woman in her thirties or forties with COVID-19, enrolled during active disease. The DNA sequence follows: TGCGCCAGCAGCAAGGACAGGGTGAGGGATGGCTACACCTTC. It specifies CASSKDRVRDGYTF.